This entry lists 21 T cell receptor beta chains sequenced from one sample in a study of early T cells in non-severe SARS-CoV-2 infection. One entry per CDR3 protein results from TCRdb running MiXCR on the 5' RACE reads. The sample holds approximately 71,000 distinct CDR3 sequences, around 10% seen once. The source material was whole blood. These receptors all come from an adult who was a healthcare worker with PCR-confirmed SARS-CoV-2 infection or an uninfected control (not recorded which).

This clonotype appeared a few times. The genes are TRBV9 and TRBJ1-6, with TRBD1 as a possible D gene (5 bases). The CDR3 sequence is 15 residues long. Germline V CDR1 and CDR2: SGDLS, YYNGEE. The ends were cut back, 0 bases at V and 9 bases at J, with 13 bases in the middle. The CDR3 DNA reads TGTGCCAGCAGCGTAGATCAGGGCTACCTTTCACCCCTCCACTTT. This codes for CASSVDQGYLSPLHF.

The V gene is TRBV20-1, the J gene TRBJ2-7, with TRBD2 identical over 8 bases. This CDR3 spans 15 amino acids. CDR1 is DFQATT and CDR2 is SNEGSKA in the germline V gene (reference sequence). V was clipped by 5 bases and J by 2 bases; unmatched bases: 11. DNA of the CDR3: TGCAGTGCTCCCCAAGCAGGAGCGGGGGCCTACGAGCAGTACTTC. Protein: CSAPQAGAGAYEQYF.

The V and J genes are TRBV5-1 and TRBJ2-1; no clear D. The length of the CDR3 is 14 residues. Trimming shortened V by 2 bases and J by 7 bases, and 13 bases separated the two germline ends. The germline gives CDR1 SGHRS, CDR2 YFSETQ. The CDR3 loop reads CASSFRALENEQFF. DNA of the CDR3: TGCGCCAGCAGCTTCCGGGCCCTCGAGAATGAGCAGTTCTTC.

The gene calls are TRBV6-4 and TRBJ2-1; 8 positions agree with TRBD1. V lost 6 bases, J lost 9 bases, and 4 bases stayed unmatched. The CDR3 extends over 12 amino acids. Germline V gene sequence: CDR1 MRHNA, CDR2 SNTAGT. The CDR3 bases are TGTGCCAGCAGACCTGACAGGGGTGAGCAGTTCTTC. Translating it yields CASRPDRGEQFF.

This clonotype was observed at least ten times. CDR3 bases: TGTGCCAGCAGTTTATTCCGGACCACTATTTTCACCTTC. Translation gives CASSLFRTTIFTF. The chain recombines TRBV27 with TRBJ1-2; D call uncertain. The CDR3 has 13 amino acids. V was trimmed by 1 base and J by 13 bases, leaving 16 bases between them. Per germline, CDR1 MNHEY and CDR2 SMNVEV (reference sequence).

The chain is built from TRBV2 and TRBJ2-7; the match to TRBD1 covers 10 bases. The CDR3 has 14 amino acids. CDR1 and CDR2 (germline): SNHLY, FYNNEI. V shed 8 bases, J shed 6 bases, and the junction held 10 bases outside the gene matches. The CDR3 DNA sequence: TGTGCCAGCCAGCCCAGGGACAGGGGCGGCGAGCAGTACTTC. Translating gives CASQPRDRGGEQYF.

The chain uses TRBV10-3 and TRBJ2-7; possibly TRBD2 for D (5 bases). The length of the CDR3 is 13 residues. Germline values: CDR1 ENHRY, CDR2 SYGVKD. V was shortened by 6 bases and J by 3 bases, with 12 bases between the two germline ends. In nucleotides, the CDR3 is TGTGCCATCAGCCCCGGGATTAACTACGAGCAGTACTTC. It yields the protein CAISPGINYEQYF.

This clonotype was observed a handful of times. The chain is built from TRBV29-1 and TRBJ2-5; possible D gene TRBD2, 6 bases. This CDR3 region has 10 residues. V lost 5 bases to trimming and J lost 14 bases, with 15 bases between them. Germline CDR1 and CDR2: SQVTM and ANQGSEA. The CDR3 region has the DNA TGCAGCGTTTTAGCGGCGCACCATTACTTC. Translation: CSVLAAHHYF.

This rearrangement joins TRBV10-3 to TRBJ2-7; the match to TRBD1 covers 8 bases. V was clipped by 6 bases and J by 5 bases; unmatched bases: 12. Germline V CDR1 and CDR2: ENHRY, SYGVKD. This CDR3 has 15 residues. CDR3 sequence reads: CAISALDRARNEQYF. In DNA form, the CDR3 reads TGTGCCATCAGCGCCCTGGACAGGGCGAGGAACGAGCAGTACTTC.

This clonotype was counted between two and nine times. J is TRBJ2-7 and V is TRBV6-6; 7 bases line up with TRBD2. Germline V gene lookup returns CDR1 MNHNY and CDR2 SVGAGI (reference sequence). With V trimmed by 8 bases and J by 3 bases, 10 bases remained unmatched. This CDR3 spans 14 amino acids. CDR3 loop: CASGLWDYFYEQYF. The CDR3 DNA reads as TGTGCCAGCGGATTATGGGACTATTTCTACGAGCAGTACTTC.

This chain uses TRBV27 with TRBJ1-5; D is uncertain. V lost 0 bases to trimming and J lost 1 base, with 7 bases between them. CDR1 is MNHEY and CDR2 is SMNVEV in the germline V gene (reference sequence). The CDR3 length is 15 residues. CDR3 sequence reads: CASSLSGTSNQPQHF. CDR3 nucleotides: TGTGCCAGCAGTTTATCGGGTACGAGCAATCAGCCCCAGCATTTT.

The sample holds a few counts of this clonotype. The chain has TRBV11-2 and TRBJ2-3; no clear D. The V and J ends lost 6 bases and 0 bases respectively, with 10 bases between them. The CDR3 covers 14 residues. CDR1 is SGHAT and CDR2 is FQNNGV in the germline V gene. This chain's CDR3 is CASSLQTSTDTQYF. The CDR3 DNA reads as TGTGCCAGCAGTCTCCAAACTAGCACAGATACGCAGTATTTT.

This clonotype has only a few counts. The chain joins TRBV13 to TRBJ2-3; D not resolved. Germline V gene lookup returns CDR1 PRHDT and CDR2 FYEKMQ (reference sequence). The CDR3 runs to 14 residues. The V end was cut by 6 bases, the J end by 0 bases, with 10 bases between. CDR3 sequence (DNA): TGTGCCAGCAGATCACTACTCAGCACAGATACGCAGTATTTT. Its protein product is CASRSLLSTDTQYF.

The rearrangement joins TRBV20-1 to TRBJ2-3, with TRBD2 identical over 12 bases. Germline CDR1 and CDR2: DFQATT and SNEGSKA (reference sequence). The CDR3 is 18 residues long. V dropped 5 bases and J dropped 2; count of bases not matched to a gene: 14. In DNA, the CDR3 is TGCAGTGCTCCGACTAGCGGGAGAGCTCCTAAACACACAGATACGCAGTATTTT. It translates to CSAPTSGRAPKHTDTQYF.

The V and J genes are TRBV12-3 or TRBV12-4 and TRBJ2-7; 8 nucleotides line up with TRBD1. V gave up 7 bases and J gave up 3 bases; unmatched junction bases: 8. The CDR3 spans 14 residues. The CDR3 here is CASTSDRVGYEQYF. The CDR3 bases are TGTGCCAGCACCTCGGACAGGGTGGGCTACGAGCAGTACTTC.

The rearrangement joins TRBV6-2 or TRBV6-3 to TRBJ2-4, with TRBD1 matching over 9 bases. Unmatched junction bases numbered 8, after V lost 8 bases and J lost 6 bases. This CDR3 contains 14 residues. Germline V gene lookup returns CDR1 MNHEY and CDR2 SVGEGT. The CDR3 coding sequence is TGTGCCAGCTCGGGACAGGGATGGGGAAACATTCAGTACTTC. Its translation is CASSGQGWGNIQYF.

This clonotype was seen many times. The chain recombines TRBV20-1 with TRBJ2-3; D unresolved. V shed 5 bases and J shed 0 bases, with 15 bases lying between them. Germline CDR1 is DFQATT and CDR2 is SNEGSKA (reference sequence). The CDR3 covers 15 residues. CDR3 sequence reads: CSALDGKSSTDTQYF. CDR3 coding DNA: TGCAGTGCTCTCGACGGAAAATCTAGCACAGATACGCAGTATTTT.

Of note for this clonotype: At one end, the junction sequence differs from germline, possibly due to a read error. V is TRBV7-2 and J is TRBJ2-3; 11 nucleotides match TRBD2. The CDR3 is 16 residues long. Germline-derived CDR1 and CDR2 are SGHTA and FQGNSA. The CDR3 DNA follows: TGTGTCAGCACCATAGTACTAGCGGGAGCCGCAGATACGCAGTATTTT. It encodes CVSTIVLAGAADTQYF.

This clonotype was seen repeatedly, ten times or more. This sequence joins TRBV11-2 and TRBJ2-1, with TRBD1 matching 10 bases. Germline values: CDR1 SGHAT, CDR2 FQNNGV. Trimming at V came to 3 bases and at J to 6 bases, leaving 5 bases not matched to a gene. This CDR3 is built from 15 residues. Written as DNA, the CDR3 is TGTGCCAGCAGCTTCCGGACAGGGGGTTCCAATGAGCAGTTCTTC. Translation gives CASSFRTGGSNEQFF.

This clonotype was seen a handful of times. The chain recombines TRBV20-1 with TRBJ1-5; D is undetermined. Trimming took off 7 bases at V and 4 bases at J, with 20 bases between the two ends. CDR1 is DFQATT, CDR2 SNEGSKA, per germline (reference sequence). This CDR3 is 15 amino acids long. The CDR3 loop is CSVRGLLKINQPQHF. DNA of the CDR3: TGCAGTGTAAGAGGACTTCTTAAGATAAATCAGCCCCAGCATTTT.

This clonotype was recorded at least ten times. This sequence joins TRBV27 and TRBJ2-7, with 9 bases identical to TRBD1. The ends lost 4 bases at V and 7 bases at J; junction bases unmatched: 5. The CDR3 loop spans 13 amino acids. Germline values: CDR1 MNHEY, CDR2 SMNVEV (reference sequence). The CDR3 region has the DNA TGTGCCAGCAGTTGGAGGACAGGGGAAGAGCAGTACTTC. Amino acids: CASSWRTGEEQYF.